Each of the 23 T cell receptor beta chains below was sequenced from the same sample in a study of blood T cell repertoires in COVID-19. Generated by immunoSEQ multiplex PCR, the TCRdb table keeps only in-frame clones and is missing some. This table has roughly 62,000 clones, roughly 80% appearing once. The sequenced sample consisted of peripheral blood. Source of these receptors: a human donor in a cohort sampled during active COVID-19.

This clone has just a few counts. The V gene is TRBV27, the J gene TRBJ2-7, with a weak D call TRBD2 (6 bases). V shed 6 bases and J shed 3 bases, with 12 bases lying between them. Germline CDR1 reads MNHEY; CDR2 reads SMNVEV (reference sequence). This CDR3 is built from 13 residues. The CDR3 spells CASRPAGLYEQYF. In DNA form, the CDR3 reads TGTGCCAGCAGACCAGCGGGCCTCTACGAGCAGTACTTC.

V and J are TRBV4-2 and TRBJ1-2, with 8 bases aligning to TRBD1. V dropped 4 bases and J dropped 1; count of bases not matched to a gene: 11. The germline gives CDR1 LGHNA, CDR2 YNFKEQ. The CDR3 runs to 17 residues. CDR3 bases: TGTGCCAGCAGCCCGGGCGACAGGGGAGGCTTTAACTATGGCTACACCTTC. Its translation: CASSPGDRGGFNYGYTF.

The chain couples TRBV5-5 to TRBJ1-5; D is unclear. Trimming cost V 2 bases and J 7 bases, with 10 bases left between them. There are 13 residues in the CDR3. CDR1 is SGHKS and CDR2 is YYEKEE in the germline V gene (reference sequence). The CDR3 here is CASSFDFQQPQHF. As DNA, the CDR3 is TGTGCCAGCAGCTTCGACTTTCAACAGCCCCAGCATTTT.

The J gene is TRBJ1-6, the V gene TRBV2; 11 nucleotides align to TRBD1. The CDR3 extends over 14 amino acids. The germline gives CDR1 SNHLY, CDR2 FYNNEI. V shed 4 bases and J 9 bases; nucleotides not matched to a gene: 2. The CDR3 reads CASSGTGGRSPLHF. The CDR3 nucleotides read TGTGCCAGCAGTGGGACAGGGGGCCGTTCACCCCTCCACTTT.

This chain links TRBV7-2 with TRBJ2-5; the D gene is possibly TRBD2 (6 bases). The length of the CDR3 is 16 residues. Germline V CDR1 and CDR2: SGHTA, FQGNSA. V was pared by 5 bases and J by 1 base, with 17 bases between. CDR3 amino acids: CASSDRKTSSQETQYF. In DNA form, the CDR3 reads TGTGCCAGCAGCGACCGGAAAACTAGCAGCCAAGAGACCCAGTACTTC. Variable domain in full (rest from reference TRBV7-2 and TRBJ2-5): GAGVSQSPSNKVTEKGKDVELRCDPISGHTALYWYRQSLGQGLEFLIYFQGNSAPDKSGLPSDRFSAERTGGSVSTLTIQRTQQEDSAVYLCASSDRKTSSQETQYFGPGTRLLVL.

V gene TRBV14 combines with J gene TRBJ2-5; D possibly corresponds to TRBD2 (5 bases). The CDR3 length is 13 residues. V shed 5 bases and J shed 5 bases, with 12 bases lying between them. Germline CDR1 and CDR2: SGHDN and FVKESK. CDR3 coding DNA: TGTGCCAGCAGCTCTCAACCGGGGGAGACCCAGTACTTC. As protein: CASSSQPGETQYF.

This chain joins TRBV3-1 (or the pseudogene TRBV3-2) and TRBJ1-4; D may be TRBD1 (5 bases). CDR3 size: 11 residues. From germline, CDR1 is LGHDT and CDR2 YNNKEL (reference sequence). Deletions cut 3 bases from V and 15 bases from J, with 11 bases between. CDR3 nucleotide sequence: TGTGCCAGCAGCCATGAGGGAGGGGTGTTTTTT. Its translation: CASSHEGGVFF.

In this sample, this clone is medium-sized. The V gene is TRBV4-3, the J gene TRBJ1-5; D possibly corresponds to TRBD1 (5 bases). The CDR3 has 17 residues. CDR1 and CDR2 (germline): LGHNA, YSLEER. V lost 0 bases and J lost 6, with 18 bases in between. CDR3: CASSQDAGEGYAQPQHF. The CDR3 DNA follows: TGCGCCAGCAGCCAAGATGCGGGGGAAGGCTACGCTCAGCCCCAGCATTTT.

This clone has just a few counts. This chain links TRBV10-3 with TRBJ2-1, with TRBD1 as a possible D gene (5 bases). Germline assignment: CDR1 ENHRY and CDR2 SYGVKD. The CDR3 runs 12 residues. Trimming removed 3 bases from V and 7 bases from J, with 7 bases in between. The CDR3 protein is CAISEQANEQFF. As DNA, the CDR3 is TGTGCCATCAGTGAACAGGCGAATGAGCAGTTCTTC.

The gene calls are TRBV27 and TRBJ1-5, with 7 bases fitting TRBD1. CDR3 length equals 16 residues. Unmatched junction bases numbered 8, after V lost 6 bases and J lost 0 bases. In germline, CDR1 is MNHEY, CDR2 SMNVEV (reference sequence). The CDR3 region is CASSPLRQGSNQPQHF. CDR3 nucleotides: TGTGCCAGCAGCCCCCTCCGACAGGGTAGCAATCAGCCCCAGCATTTT.

The chain carries TRBV27 and TRBJ1-6; the match to TRBD1 covers 7 bases. The CDR3 has 14 amino acids. V gave up 6 bases and J gave up 10 bases; unmatched junction bases: 9. Germline CDR1 is MNHEY and CDR2 is SMNVEV (reference sequence). This CDR3 is CASRLTGVKSPLHF. The DNA for the CDR3 is TGTGCCAGCAGACTTACAGGGGTCAAATCACCCCTCCACTTT.

The J gene is TRBJ2-1, the V gene TRBV15, with D possibly being TRBD2 (5 bases). This CDR3 comprises 14 residues. V was trimmed by 5 bases and J by 5 bases, leaving 13 bases between them. CDR1 LNHNV and CDR2 YYDKDF come from the germline V gene (reference sequence). The CDR3 DNA follows: TGTGCCACCAGCGTTTGGACTGGAAACAATGAGCAGTTCTTC. Translating it yields CATSVWTGNNEQFF. Using reference TRBV15 and TRBJ2-1 for the parts outside the CDR3, the full variable domain is DAMVIQNPRYQVTQFGKPVTLSCSQTLNHNVMYWYQQKSSQAPKLLFHYYDKDFNNEADTPDNFQSRRPNTSFCFLDIRSPGLGDTAMYLCATSVWTGNNEQFFGPGTRLTVL.

This clone is medium-sized (0.01 to 0.1%) within its sample. The chain employs TRBV19 and TRBJ2-3; 15 nucleotides line up with TRBD2. The junction had 1 base not matched to a gene; V was cut back by 3 bases and J by 3 bases. The germline gives CDR1 LNHDA, CDR2 SQIVND (reference sequence). CDR3 length: 16 residues. This CDR3 reads CASSIGLAGGTDTQYF. In DNA form, the CDR3 reads TGTGCCAGTAGTATCGGACTAGCGGGAGGGACAGATACGCAGTATTTT.

The V call is TRBV7-8, the J call TRBJ1-5; TRBD1 might be the D (5 bases). Germline loops: CDR1 SGHVS, CDR2 FQNEAQ. Trimming pared 0 bases from V and 2 bases from J, leaving 14 bases between. This CDR3 is 17 amino acids long. CDR3 in amino acids: CASSLAAGPRGNQPQHF. DNA for the CDR3: TGTGCCAGCAGCTTAGCGGCGGGGCCCAGGGGCAATCAGCCCCAGCATTTT.

The chain carries TRBV18 and TRBJ2-3, with 11 bases aligning to TRBD2. CDR1 and CDR2 from the germline V gene are KGHSH and LQKENI. The V segment lost 3 bases and the J segment 5 bases; nucleotides outside the gene matches: 7. The CDR3 consists of 16 residues. CDR3 bases: TGTGCCAGCTCACCCTGGCTAGCGGGAGGCGAAGATACGCAGTATTTT. This encodes CASSPWLAGGEDTQYF.

V is TRBV3-1 (or the pseudogene TRBV3-2) and J is TRBJ2-1, with 7 bases aligning to TRBD2. Germline loops: CDR1 LGHDT, CDR2 YNNKEL (reference sequence). The CDR3 loop spans 17 amino acids. V lost 4 bases to trimming and J lost 6 bases; unmatched junction nucleotides: 15. CDR3 DNA: TGTGCCAGCAGCCGTGCAAGTGGACTAGGAGGCCTCAATGAGCAGTTCTTC. Its translation is CASSRASGLGGLNEQFF.

The chain recombines TRBV6-1 with TRBJ2-3; the D gene is possibly TRBD2 (5 bases). This CDR3 spans 19 amino acids. Germline V gene lookup returns CDR1 MNHNS and CDR2 SASEGT. V lost 1 base and J lost 2, with 22 bases in between. CDR3 bases: TGTGCCAGCAGTGAAGACAGTTCGGGGTCCCTGGGGTACACAGATACGCAGTATTTT. It yields the protein CASSEDSSGSLGYTDTQYF.

The CDR3 DNA reads as TGTGCCACCGCGGACAGGGTGGTCCAGCCCCAGCATTTT. Amino acid sequence: CATADRVVQPQHF. The chain is built from TRBV19 and TRBJ1-5, with TRBD1 matching over 8 bases. J gave up 7 bases and V 10 bases, and 9 bases lay outside the gene matches. Per germline, CDR1 LNHDA and CDR2 SQIVND (reference sequence). There are 13 residues in the CDR3.

This rearrangement joins TRBV30 to TRBJ2-7; no firm D call. The CDR3 has 14 residues. Germline values: CDR1 GTSNPN, CDR2 SVGIG (reference sequence). The V and J ends lost 3 bases and 3 bases respectively, with 15 bases between them. The CDR3 here is CAWSPRTISYEQYF. In DNA form, the CDR3 reads TGTGCCTGGAGCCCCCGAACAATAAGCTACGAGCAGTACTTC.

This chain uses TRBV5-1 with TRBJ2-7; perhaps TRBD2 as D (5 bases). V lost 0 bases to trimming and J lost 5 bases, with 9 bases between them. CDR1 and CDR2 (germline): SGHRS, YFSETQ. This CDR3 is built from 13 residues. CDR3 region: CASSLGTRDEQYF. The DNA of the CDR3 is TGCGCCAGCAGCTTGGGGACGCGGGACGAGCAGTACTTC.

CDR3 protein: CASSVAAGGTDTQYF. The CDR3 region has the DNA TGTGCCAGCAGTGTCGCGGCGGGAGGGACAGATACGCAGTATTTT. The genes are TRBV2 and TRBJ2-3; 9 positions match TRBD2. Germline loops: CDR1 SNHLY, CDR2 FYNNEI. This CDR3 is 15 amino acids long. V lost 4 bases to trimming and J lost 3 bases; unmatched junction nucleotides: 5.

The chain employs TRBV19 and TRBJ1-4; D might be TRBD1 (5 bases). V was shortened by 7 bases and J by 7 bases, with 19 bases between the two germline ends. This CDR3 spans 15 amino acids. The V gene's germline CDR1 is LNHDA and CDR2 SQIVND (reference sequence). The CDR3 is CASKPSGSSGEKLFF. The CDR3 DNA reads TGTGCCAGTAAACCCTCAGGGTCATCGGGTGAAAAACTGTTTTTT.

The rearrangement links TRBV19 to TRBJ1-6; a possible D gene is TRBD1 (6 bases). This CDR3 is built from 15 residues. CDR1 is LNHDA, CDR2 SQIVND, per germline (reference sequence). The germline V and J ends were trimmed by 10 bases and 5 bases, with 18 bases remaining between them. CDR3 nucleotide sequence: TGTGCCACCAAGGAAGCGGACAGAAATAATTCACCCCTCCACTTT. This encodes CATKEADRNNSPLHF.